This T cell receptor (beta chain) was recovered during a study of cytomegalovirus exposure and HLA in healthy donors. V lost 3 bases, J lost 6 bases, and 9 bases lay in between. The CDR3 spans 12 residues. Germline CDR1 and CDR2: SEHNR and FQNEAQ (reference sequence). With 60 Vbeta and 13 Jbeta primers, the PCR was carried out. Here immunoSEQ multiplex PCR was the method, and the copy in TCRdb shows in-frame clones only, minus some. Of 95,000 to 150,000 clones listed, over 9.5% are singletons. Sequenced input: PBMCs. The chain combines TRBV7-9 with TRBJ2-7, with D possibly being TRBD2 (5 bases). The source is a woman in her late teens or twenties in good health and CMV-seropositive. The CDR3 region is CASSFPGSEQYF. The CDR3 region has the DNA TGTGCCAGCAGCTTTCCGGGATCCGAGCAGTACTTC.